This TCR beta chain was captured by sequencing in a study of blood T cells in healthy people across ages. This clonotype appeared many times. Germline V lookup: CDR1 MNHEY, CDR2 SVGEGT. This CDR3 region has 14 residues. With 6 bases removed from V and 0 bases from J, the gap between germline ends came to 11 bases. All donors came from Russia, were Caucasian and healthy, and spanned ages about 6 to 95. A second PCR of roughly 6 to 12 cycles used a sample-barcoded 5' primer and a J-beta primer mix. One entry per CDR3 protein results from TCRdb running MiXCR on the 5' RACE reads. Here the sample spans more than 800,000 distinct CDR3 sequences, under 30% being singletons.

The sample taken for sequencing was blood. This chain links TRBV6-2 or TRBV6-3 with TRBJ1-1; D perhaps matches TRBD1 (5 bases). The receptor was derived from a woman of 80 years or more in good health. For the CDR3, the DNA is TGTGCCAGCAGGAGGGACGGCTTGAACACTGAAGCTTTCTTT. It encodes CASRRDGLNTEAFF.